This T cell receptor beta chain is drawn from a study of T cells in pancreatic ductal adenocarcinoma. Whole-study findings and limits: Unique clonotypes were approximately 8-fold more numerous in blood than in tumor.

The CDR3 has 11 residues. The V end lost 7 bases, the J end lost 7 bases, and 8 bases lay between the germline ends. Germline V gives CDR1 LNHDA, CDR2 SQIVND (reference sequence). No neoadjuvant therapy was given to the selected pancreatic ductal adenocarcinoma patients before their surgery. Details on this clone: The antigen remains unidentified.

TCRdb keeps only in-frame clones here, not all; method: immunoSEQ multiplex PCR. The sample shows about 11,000 clones, about nine tenths of them seen only once. Sample: PBMCs. The chain combines TRBV19 with TRBJ2-1; a possible D gene is TRBD2 (5 bases). This sequence was found in a human donor with pancreatic ductal adenocarcinoma. CDR3 sequence reads: CASTEGNEQFF. The CDR3 DNA reads TGTGCCAGTACCGAGGGAAATGAGCAGTTCTTC.